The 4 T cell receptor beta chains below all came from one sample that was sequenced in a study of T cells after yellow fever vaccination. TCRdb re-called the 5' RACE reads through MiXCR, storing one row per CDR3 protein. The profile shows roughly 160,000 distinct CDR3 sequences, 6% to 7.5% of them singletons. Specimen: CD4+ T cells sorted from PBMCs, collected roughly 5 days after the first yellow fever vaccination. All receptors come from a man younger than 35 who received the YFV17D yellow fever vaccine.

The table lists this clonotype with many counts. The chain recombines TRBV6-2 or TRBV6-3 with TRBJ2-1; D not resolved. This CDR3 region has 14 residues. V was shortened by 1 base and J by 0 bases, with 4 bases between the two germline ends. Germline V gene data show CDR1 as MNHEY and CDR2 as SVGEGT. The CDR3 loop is CASSYYSSYNEQFF. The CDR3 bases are TGTGCCAGCAGTTACTACTCCTCCTACAATGAGCAGTTCTTC.

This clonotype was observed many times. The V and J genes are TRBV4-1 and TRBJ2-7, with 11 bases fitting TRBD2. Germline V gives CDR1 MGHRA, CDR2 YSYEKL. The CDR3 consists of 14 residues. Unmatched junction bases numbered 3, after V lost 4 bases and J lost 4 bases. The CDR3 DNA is TGCGCCAGCAGCCGACTAGCGGGGTTGTACGAGCAGTACTTC. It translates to CASSRLAGLYEQYF.

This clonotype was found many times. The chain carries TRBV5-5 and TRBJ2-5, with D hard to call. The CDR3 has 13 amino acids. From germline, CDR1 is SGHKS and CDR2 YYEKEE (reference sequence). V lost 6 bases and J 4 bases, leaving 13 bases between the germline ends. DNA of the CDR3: TGTGCCAGCATCATGAGTCCGAGAGAGACCCAGTACTTC. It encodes CASIMSPRETQYF.

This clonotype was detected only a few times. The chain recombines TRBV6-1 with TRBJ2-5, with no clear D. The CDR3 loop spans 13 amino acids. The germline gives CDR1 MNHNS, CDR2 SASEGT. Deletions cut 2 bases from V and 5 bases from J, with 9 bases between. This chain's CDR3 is CASSERWTETQYF. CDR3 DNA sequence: TGTGCCAGCAGTGAAAGGTGGACGGAGACCCAGTACTTC.